Below are 17 T cell receptor beta chains sequenced from a single sample in a study of blood T cells in healthy people across ages. Using a J-beta primer mix together with a sample-barcoded 5' primer, a second PCR was run for about 6 to 11 cycles. TCRdb re-called the 5' RACE reads with MiXCR, one entry per CDR3 protein. The table includes 1,500,000 or so distinct CDR3 sequences, less than 45% detected once. The specimen was blood. Receptor source: a woman aged 18-29 years in good health.

The table lists this clonotype with a few counts. This chain uses TRBV4-3 with TRBJ1-6; D is perhaps TRBD1 (6 bases). Germline V gene data show CDR1 as LGHNA and CDR2 as YSLEER. Trimming left V 4 bases short and J 7 bases short, with 17 bases between. The CDR3 is 16 residues long. The CDR3 region has the DNA TGCGCCAGCAGCCCTACCATAACAGGGAGCAATTCACCCCTCCACTTT. As protein: CASSPTITGSNSPLHF.

Details on this clonotype: This may be a read error: a much more frequent sequence differs by one nucleotide. The chain is built from TRBV7-2 and TRBJ2-3; D not resolved. There are 13 residues in the CDR3. The V gene's germline CDR1 is SGHTA and CDR2 FQGNSA. The CDR3 sequence: CASSLSPPDMQYF. CDR3 sequence (DNA): TGTGCCAGCAGCTTATCCCCTCCAGATATGCAGTATTTT.

The V call is TRBV13, the J call TRBJ2-5; D gene unclear. The better agreement between TRBJ2-7 and the DNA end casts doubt on the J call. This CDR3 has 11 amino acids. In germline, CDR1 is PRHDT, CDR2 FYEKMQ (reference sequence). DNA of the CDR3: TGTGCCAGCAACATAAACCACGAGCAGTACTTC. This translates into CASNINHEQYF.

The rearrangement uses TRBV7-9 and TRBJ2-7; TRBD1 matches at 9 bases. Germline CDR1 and CDR2: SEHNR and FQNEAQ (reference sequence). V trimming: 7 bases; J trimming: 5 bases; junction bases outside the gene matches: 6. The CDR3 is made up of 13 amino acids. CDR3 in amino acids: CASNGQGFDEQYF. The CDR3, as DNA: TGTGCCAGCAACGGACAGGGGTTCGACGAGCAGTACTTC.

The chain carries TRBV5-1 and TRBJ1-3; D remains unclear. The CDR3 has 14 residues. V lost 3 bases, J lost 0 bases, and 7 bases lay in between. CDR1 and CDR2 (germline): SGHRS, YFSETQ. CDR3 in amino acids: CASSSKPSGNTIYF. CDR3 in DNA: TGCGCCAGCAGCTCGAAGCCCTCTGGAAACACCATATATTTT.

The V gene is TRBV11-3, the J gene TRBJ2-1; D call uncertain. The CDR3 sequence is 14 residues long. The germline gives CDR1 SGHNT, CDR2 YENEEA. The germline V and J ends were trimmed by 2 bases and 1 base, with 6 bases remaining between them. CDR3: CASSLMRSYNEQFF. The DNA of the CDR3 is TGTGCCAGCAGCTTAATGAGGTCCTACAATGAGCAGTTCTTC.

This clonotype was recorded a few times. This chain joins TRBV29-1 and TRBJ2-3; D tentatively fits TRBD1 or TRBD2 (7 bases each). Germline assignment: CDR1 SQVTM and CDR2 ANQGSEA. Between the trimmed V and J ends, which lost 6 bases and 0 bases, there was a span of 19 bases. This CDR3 has 16 amino acids. The CDR3 DNA follows: TGCAGCGTAGGGGGGGACAGTGACTATAGCACAGATACGCAGTATTTT. Its protein product is CSVGGDSDYSTDTQYF.

This clonotype was seen a handful of times. The chain is built from TRBV7-9 and TRBJ2-7; D remains unclear. V lost 1 base and J lost 2, with 9 bases in between. The CDR3 extends over 14 amino acids. The germline V gene has CDR1 SEHNR and CDR2 FQNEAQ (reference sequence). CDR3 loop: CASSLVAEAYEQYF. The CDR3 DNA sequence: TGTGCCAGCAGCTTAGTGGCAGAAGCCTACGAGCAGTACTTC.

This clonotype was detected a few times. This chain links TRBV28 with TRBJ2-7; 11 nucleotides align to TRBD2. The CDR3 runs to 15 residues. Germline V gives CDR1 MDHEN, CDR2 SYDVKM. V gave up 4 bases and J gave up 0 bases; unmatched junction bases: 2. The CDR3 here is CASSWLAGGSYEQYF. The CDR3 bases are TGTGCCAGCAGTTGGCTAGCGGGGGGCTCCTACGAGCAGTACTTC.

This clonotype came up once. The gene calls are TRBV5-1 and TRBJ2-3; the D gene is possibly TRBD2 (6 bases). CDR1 and CDR2 from the germline V gene are SGHRS and YFSETQ. The CDR3 is 16 amino acids. The germline V and J ends were trimmed by 4 bases and 0 bases, with 15 bases remaining between them. The CDR3 nucleotides are TGCGCCAGCAGCCCGTATAGCGGCCTCAGCACAGATACGCAGTATTTT. It codes for CASSPYSGLSTDTQYF.

The chain links TRBV3-1 to TRBJ2-7; 9 nucleotides line up with TRBD2. The length of the CDR3 is 15 residues. Trimming took 3 bases from V and 2 from J; bases not matched to a gene: 5. Germline CDR1 reads LGHDT; CDR2 reads YNNKEL (reference sequence). CDR3: CASSHGAGGAYEQYF. The CDR3 DNA sequence: TGTGCCAGCAGCCATGGGGCGGGGGGGGCCTACGAGCAGTACTTC.

The rearrangement joins TRBV9 to TRBJ2-1, with D unclear. The J call may not be correct, given that the DNA end is closer to TRBJ2-7. In germline, CDR1 is SGDLS, CDR2 YYNGEE. The CDR3 loop spans 16 amino acids. The DNA for the CDR3 is TGTGCCAGCAGCGTAACAACGTTGAGCTCCTACAATGAGCAGTACTTC. Its translation is CASSVTTLSSYNEQYF.

This clonotype was recorded at least ten times. The chain carries TRBV20-1 and TRBJ2-7; D not resolved. With 1 base removed from V and 7 bases from J, the gap between germline ends came to 8 bases. Germline lookup yields CDR1 DFQATT and CDR2 SNEGSKA (reference sequence). The CDR3 is made up of 11 amino acids. The CDR3 reads CSARASWEQYF. For the CDR3, the DNA is TGCAGTGCTAGAGCGAGTTGGGAGCAGTACTTC.

This clonotype was seen only once. The V call is TRBV20-1, the J call TRBJ2-5; TRBD2 matches 8 bases. V dropped 6 bases and J dropped 2; count of bases not matched to a gene: 8. Per germline, CDR1 DFQATT and CDR2 SNEGSKA (reference sequence). CDR3 length equals 14 residues. CDR3 DNA: TGCAGTGCAACCCGCGGGGGGCCACAAGAGACCCAGTACTTC. This encodes CSATRGGPQETQYF.

This CDR3 reads CASSQVRGWTGELFF. CDR3 bases: TGCGCCAGCAGCCAAGTAAGGGGTTGGACCGGGGAGCTGTTTTTT. The chain joins TRBV4-3 to TRBJ2-2, with a tentative D call TRBD1 (5 bases). Germline V gene lookup returns CDR1 LGHNA and CDR2 YSLEER. The CDR3 is 15 residues long. V was pared by 1 base and J by 5 bases, with 11 bases between.

A few counts support this clonotype. The J gene is TRBJ1-1, the V gene TRBV6-5, with D perhaps TRBD1 (6 bases). Trimming took off 2 bases at V and 0 bases at J, with 13 bases between the two ends. Looked up from germline, CDR1 is MNHEY and CDR2 is SVGAGI. There are 16 residues in the CDR3. The CDR3 loop reads CASSYLRRDMNTEAFF. The CDR3 region has the DNA TGTGCCAGCAGTTACCTCCGTCGGGACATGAACACTGAAGCTTTCTTT.

This clonotype was picked up a small number of times. This chain connects TRBV9 to TRBJ2-1; a possible D gene is TRBD2 (6 bases). Germline V CDR1 and CDR2: SGDLS, YYNGEE. Trimming pared 4 bases from V and 3 bases from J, leaving 11 bases between. This CDR3 region has 14 residues. The CDR3: CASSTPGVYNEQFF. The CDR3 nucleotides are TGTGCCAGCAGCACTCCGGGAGTCTACAATGAGCAGTTCTTC.